This T cell receptor beta chain was sequenced during a study of blood T cells in healthy people across ages. For every donor, a draw yielded around 10 milliliters of peripheral blood. The CDR3 consists of 14 residues. CDR1 ENHRY and CDR2 SYGVKD come from the germline V gene. V gave up 7 bases and J gave up 5 bases; unmatched junction bases: 9. This clonotype was counted only a few times. Through a sample-barcoded 5' primer and a J-beta primer mix, a second PCR was run for roughly 6 to 12 cycles. TCRdb re-called the 5' RACE reads through MiXCR, storing one row per CDR3 protein. The table lists under 1,000,000 distinct CDR3 sequences, more than 35% of them singletons.

The sample was blood. The chain employs TRBV10-3 and TRBJ2-7, with 9 bases aligning to TRBD1. The clonotype was recovered from an elderly man in good health. The DNA for the CDR3 is TGTGCCATCAAGCCGGGACAGGGTATCAACGAGCAGTACTTC. Protein product: CAIKPGQGINEQYF.